Presented here are 14 T cell receptor beta chains from one specimen sequenced in a study of blood T cell repertoires in COVID-19. Assay used: immunoSEQ multiplex PCR; TCRdb lists only in-frame clones, some missing. The sample yields fewer than 35,000 clones, 70% to 90% seen once. The sequencing sample was made of peripheral blood. All receptors come from a human donor in a cohort sampled during active COVID-19.

V usage is TRBV19 and J usage is TRBJ2-5; the D gene is possibly TRBD2 (5 bases). In germline, CDR1 is LNHDA, CDR2 SQIVND (reference sequence). The CDR3 has 10 amino acids. V was cut by 7 bases and J by 7 bases, with 7 bases left in between. The CDR3 here is CASKSGTQYF. The CDR3 DNA follows: TGTGCCAGTAAGAGCGGGACCCAGTACTTC.

The rearrangement joins TRBV11-2 to TRBJ2-7; 7 nucleotides align to TRBD1. Losses at the gene ends were 5 bases for V and 2 bases for J; bases not matched to a gene: 3. The CDR3 runs to 13 residues. CDR1 and CDR2 from the germline V gene are SGHAT and FQNNGV. This chain's CDR3 is CASSLTGAYEQYF. The CDR3 nucleotides read TGTGCCAGCAGCCTCACAGGGGCCTACGAGCAGTACTTC.

The V call is TRBV7-8, the J call TRBJ2-3; a possible D gene is TRBD1 (6 bases). Trimming removed 5 bases at V and 6 bases at J, with 21 bases between. This CDR3 is built from 16 residues. Germline V gene data show CDR1 as SGHVS and CDR2 as FQNEAQ. The CDR3 region is CASSRGRDAQGDTQYF. DNA of the CDR3: TGTGCCAGCAGCCGAGGCCGGGACGCCCAGGGGGATACGCAGTATTTT. Full variable domain (missing parts from reference TRBV7-8 and TRBJ2-3): GAGVSQSPRYKVAKRGQDVALRCDPISGHVSLFWYQQALGQGPEFLTYFQNEAQLDKSGLPSDRFFAERPEGSVSTLKIQRTQQEDSAVYLCASSRGRDAQGDTQYFGPGTRLTVL.

The chain has TRBV9 and TRBJ2-3; no reliable D call. CDR1 SGDLS and CDR2 YYNGEE come from the germline V gene. The germline V and J ends were trimmed by 0 bases and 5 bases, with 13 bases remaining between them. The CDR3 runs 15 residues. The CDR3, as DNA: TGTGCCAGCAGCGTAGACCCATCCCCAGGAGATACGCAGTATTTT. Protein: CASSVDPSPGDTQYF. Variable domain in full (rest from reference TRBV9 and TRBJ2-3): DSGVTQTPKHLITATGQRVTLRCSPRSGDLSVYWYQQSLDQGLQFLIQYYNGEERAKGNILERFSAQQFPDLHSELNLSSLELGDSALYFCASSVDPSPGDTQYFGPGTRLTVL.

The chain couples TRBV28 to TRBJ2-3, with 9 nucleotides matching TRBD1. Looked up from germline, CDR1 is MDHEN and CDR2 is SYDVKM. Trimming at V came to 5 bases and at J to 6 bases, leaving 6 bases not matched to a gene. The CDR3 has 14 amino acids. As DNA, the CDR3 is TGTGCCAGCAGTCCCGGGACAGGGCTTGATACGCAGTATTTT. Amino acid sequence: CASSPGTGLDTQYF.

The V gene is TRBV7-6, the J gene TRBJ2-2; 7 bases line up with TRBD1. This CDR3 comprises 13 residues. Germline V CDR1 and CDR2: SGHVS, FNYEAQ. V shed 1 base and J 9 bases; nucleotides not matched to a gene: 2. The CDR3, as DNA: TGTGCCAGCAGCTTAGGAGGGGGCCGGGAGCTGTTTTTT. The encoded protein is CASSLGGGRELFF.

In its sample, this clone was seen once. The gene calls are TRBV27 and TRBJ1-6, with D tentatively TRBD1 (5 bases). This CDR3 contains 14 residues. Germline lookup yields CDR1 MNHEY and CDR2 SMNVEV (reference sequence). Trimming left V 1 base short and J 7 bases short, with 8 bases between. The CDR3 DNA follows: TGTGCCAGCAGTTTATTTGGGGGGAATTCACCCCTCCACTTT. The encoded protein is CASSLFGGNSPLHF.

This clone was counted once. DNA for the CDR3: TGTGCCAGCAGCTCCGCAGGGCTTTATATTCAGCATTTT. Translated: CASSSAGLYIQHF. The V and J genes are TRBV7-2 and TRBJ1-5, with D possibly matching TRBD1 (5 bases). Germline lookup yields CDR1 SGHTA and CDR2 FQGNSA. The CDR3 loop spans 13 amino acids. The germline V and J ends were trimmed by 4 bases and 13 bases, with 17 bases remaining between them.

The chain couples TRBV6-5 to TRBJ2-2; a weak D match, TRBD1 (5 bases). Germline-derived CDR1 and CDR2 are MNHEY and SVGAGI. The length of the CDR3 is 14 residues. Trimming removed 6 bases from V and 5 bases from J, with 13 bases in between. CDR3 in amino acids: CASSRAAGTGELFF. The CDR3 region has the DNA TGTGCCAGCAGCAGGGCCGCTGGGACCGGGGAGCTGTTTTTT.

A remark on this clone: This sample includes further DNA sequences coding for the same CDR3. The chain employs TRBV28 and TRBJ2-7; D perhaps matches TRBD2 (5 bases). The CDR3 spans 15 residues. The germline V and J ends were trimmed by 5 bases and 1 base, with 15 bases remaining between them. Per the germline V gene, CDR1 is MDHEN and CDR2 is SYDVKM. This CDR3 is CASSTSGVASYEQYF. In nucleotides, the CDR3 is TGTGCCAGCAGTACCTCCGGGGTGGCTTCCTACGAGCAGTACTTC. Based on the CDR3 plus reference TRBV28 and TRBJ2-7, the full variable domain is DVKVTQSSRYLVKRTGEKVFLECVQDMDHENMFWYRQDPGLGLRLIYFSYDVKMKEKGDIPEGYSVSREKKERFSLILESASTNQTSMYLCASSTSGVASYEQYFGPGTRLTVT.

The chain has TRBV7-3 and TRBJ1-1; D perhaps matches TRBD1 (6 bases). The CDR3 contains 15 residues. Trimming shortened V by 1 base and J by 1 base, and 10 bases separated the two germline ends. Germline V lookup: CDR1 SGHTA, CDR2 FQGTGA. The CDR3 region is CASSLIGGENTEAFF. DNA of the CDR3: TGTGCCAGCAGCTTAATAGGGGGGGAGAACACTGAAGCTTTCTTT.

The CDR3 here is CAPGGQNYGYTF. The DNA of the CDR3 is TGTGCCCCGGGCGGGCAGAACTATGGCTACACCTTC. This chain uses TRBV24-1 with TRBJ1-2; D unresolved. The CDR3 runs to 12 residues. Germline loops: CDR1 KGHDR, CDR2 SFDVKD. V was clipped by 12 bases and J by 2 bases, with 12 bases between them.

This chain joins TRBV28 and TRBJ1-2; 7 positions agree with TRBD1. This CDR3 region has 12 residues. V was pared by 6 bases and J by 10 bases, with 8 bases of the junction left unmatched. Germline V gives CDR1 MDHEN, CDR2 SYDVKM. CDR3 DNA: TGTGCCAGCAGCCTGGGACAGCTATACTACACCTTC. Translated, it gives CASSLGQLYYTF.

This clone was counted a single time. The rearrangement links TRBV14 to TRBJ1-1, with 9 positions matching TRBD1. J gave up 5 bases and V 4 bases, and 14 bases lay outside the gene matches. Looked up from germline, CDR1 is SGHDN and CDR2 is FVKESK. This CDR3 contains 17 residues. The CDR3 nucleotides read TGTGCCAGCAGCCTGTGGACCTCGGGACAGGGAAGGACTGAAGCTTTCTTT. This gives the protein CASSLWTSGQGRTEAFF.